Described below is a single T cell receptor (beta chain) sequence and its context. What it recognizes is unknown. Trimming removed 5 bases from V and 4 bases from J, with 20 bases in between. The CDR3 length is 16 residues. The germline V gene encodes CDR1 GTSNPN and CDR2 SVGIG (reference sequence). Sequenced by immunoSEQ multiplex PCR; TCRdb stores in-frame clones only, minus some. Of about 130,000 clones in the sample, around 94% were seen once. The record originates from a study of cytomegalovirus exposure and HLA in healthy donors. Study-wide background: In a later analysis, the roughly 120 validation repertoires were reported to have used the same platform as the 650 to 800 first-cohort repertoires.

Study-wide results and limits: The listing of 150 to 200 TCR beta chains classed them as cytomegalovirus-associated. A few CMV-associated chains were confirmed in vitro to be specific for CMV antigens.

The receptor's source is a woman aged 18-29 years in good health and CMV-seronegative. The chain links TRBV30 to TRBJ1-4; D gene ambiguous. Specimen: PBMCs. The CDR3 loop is CAWEQTEGIRNEKLFF. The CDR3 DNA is TGTGCCTGGGAACAAACCGAGGGAATTCGTAATGAAAAACTGTTTTTT. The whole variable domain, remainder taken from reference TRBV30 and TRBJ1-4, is SQTIHQWPATLVQPVGSPLSLECTVEGTSNPNLYWYRQAAGRGLQLLFYSVGIGQISSEVPQNLSASRPQDRQFILSSKKLLLSDSGFYLCAWEQTEGIRNEKLFFGSGTQLSVL.